What follows is one T cell receptor beta chain and its context. Its antigen is not yet known. No much larger clonotype is one base removed from it; base qualities were not supplied. The treatment or condition tag for this specimen amounts to: in vitro stimulation with specific CMV peptide epitopes to enrich CMV-specific T cells. The record originates from a study of T cell repertoires in cytomegalovirus infection (dated by TCRdb to between 2017 and 2020). Some background on the complete study: Alongside well-studied HLA-B-restricted epitopes, the peptide stimulations were aimed at recently identified HLA-C-restricted CMV epitopes, whose presentation resists viral immunomodulation. The HLA type of each donor mattered for the analysis, because public TCR beta signatures pointed to carriage of CMV infection along with the matching HLA type. Summary of the overall study and its limitations: The ex vivo response was dominated by HLA-C-restricted CMV-specific TCR beta clonotypes, which also provided the single most frequent clonotype in two of eight donors. Cumulative frequency of public TCR beta family members discriminated carriers of CMV infection plus the relevant HLA type in this cohort and an independent approximately 350-donor cohort.

From cysteine to phenylalanine, the CDR3 is 17 amino acids long. The DNA shown is the 51-base CDR3, in frame from base 1. CDR1 and CDR2, looked up from the germline V gene (reference sequence), are GTSNPN and SVGIG. Compared with germline, V lacks 1 base and J lacks 3 bases; bases without a gene match: 12. This sample was sequenced with an Illumina HiSeq 1500. The raw public reads went through TCRdb reprocessing: fastp at Q25, MiXCR clone calling, in-frame beta chains kept. Every entry covers one CDR3 protein and lists the most common genes and DNA from its rows. This sample has around 300,000 distinct CDR3 sequences in its table, and under 25% of those were observed once. About 20% of the sample comes from the top ten.

Rearrangement joined TRBV30 to TRBJ2-1, and TRBD1 matches 7 of the central bases. This TCR derives from a human donor in good health (CMV status not recorded). Some clones in this sample may be carry-over from other donors' samples. The input for sequencing was cultured PBMCs, taken from culture after CMV antigen stimulation. CDR3 loop: CAWSGQGGGRVYNEQFF. The bases read TGTGCCTGGAGTGGACAGGGTGGAGGAAGGGTCTACAATGAGCAGTTCTTC.